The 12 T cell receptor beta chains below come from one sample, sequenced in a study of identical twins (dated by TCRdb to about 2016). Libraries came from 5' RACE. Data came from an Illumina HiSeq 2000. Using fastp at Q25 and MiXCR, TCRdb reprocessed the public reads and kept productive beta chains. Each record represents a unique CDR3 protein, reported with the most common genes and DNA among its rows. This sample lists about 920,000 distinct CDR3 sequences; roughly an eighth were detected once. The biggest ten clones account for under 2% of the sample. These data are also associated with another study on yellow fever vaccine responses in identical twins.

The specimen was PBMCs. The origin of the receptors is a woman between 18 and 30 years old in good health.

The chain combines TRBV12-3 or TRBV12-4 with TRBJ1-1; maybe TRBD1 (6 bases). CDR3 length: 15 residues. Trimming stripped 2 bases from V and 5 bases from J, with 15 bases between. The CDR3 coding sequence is TGTGCCAGCAGTTTATGGGGGCTTGCGGGGACTGAAGCTTTCTTT. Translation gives CASSLWGLAGTEAFF.

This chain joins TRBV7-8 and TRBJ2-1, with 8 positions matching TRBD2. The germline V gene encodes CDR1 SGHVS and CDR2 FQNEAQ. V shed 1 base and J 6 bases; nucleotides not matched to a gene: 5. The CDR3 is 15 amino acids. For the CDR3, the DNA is TGTGCCAGCAGCTTAGGTAGCGGGGACTTCAATGAGCAGTTCTTC. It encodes CASSLGSGDFNEQFF.

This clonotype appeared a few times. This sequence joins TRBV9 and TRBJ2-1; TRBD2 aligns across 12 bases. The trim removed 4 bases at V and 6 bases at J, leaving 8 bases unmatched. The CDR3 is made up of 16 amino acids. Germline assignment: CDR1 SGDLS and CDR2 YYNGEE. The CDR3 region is CASSPRGLAGLNEQFF. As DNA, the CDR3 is TGTGCCAGCAGCCCAAGGGGACTAGCGGGCCTCAATGAGCAGTTCTTC.

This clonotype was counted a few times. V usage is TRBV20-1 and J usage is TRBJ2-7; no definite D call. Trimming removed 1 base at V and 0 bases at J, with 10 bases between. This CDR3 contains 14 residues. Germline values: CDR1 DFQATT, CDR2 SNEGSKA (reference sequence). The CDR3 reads CSARGAGSSYEQYV. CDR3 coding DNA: TGCAGTGCTAGAGGGGCCGGTAGCTCCTACGAGCAGTACGTC.

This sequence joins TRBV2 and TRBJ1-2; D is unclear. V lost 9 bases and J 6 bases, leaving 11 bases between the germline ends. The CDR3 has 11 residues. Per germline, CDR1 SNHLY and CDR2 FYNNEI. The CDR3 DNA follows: TGTGCCAGTCGGTCTCGCCATGGCTACACCTTC. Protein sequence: CASRSRHGYTF.

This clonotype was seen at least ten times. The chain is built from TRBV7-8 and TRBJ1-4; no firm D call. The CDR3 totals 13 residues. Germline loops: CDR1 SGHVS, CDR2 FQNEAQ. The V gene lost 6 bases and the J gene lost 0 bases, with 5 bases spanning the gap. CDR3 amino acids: CASSPSTNEKLFF. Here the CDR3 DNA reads TGTGCCAGCAGTCCTTCAACTAATGAAAAACTGTTTTTT.

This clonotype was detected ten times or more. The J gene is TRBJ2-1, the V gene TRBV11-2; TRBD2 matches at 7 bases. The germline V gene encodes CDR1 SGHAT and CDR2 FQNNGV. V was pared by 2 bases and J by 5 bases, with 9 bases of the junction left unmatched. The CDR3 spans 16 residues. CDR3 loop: CASSLRGGGGDNEQFF. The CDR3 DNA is TGTGCCAGCAGCTTAAGAGGCGGGGGAGGAGACAATGAGCAGTTCTTC.

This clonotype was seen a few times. The CDR3 protein is CASSLEVGYRVTEAFF. CDR3 nucleotides: TGTGCCAGCAGCTTAGAGGTGGGGTATAGGGTCACTGAAGCTTTCTTT. The chain carries TRBV7-2 and TRBJ1-1; D remains unclear. The CDR3 runs 16 residues. Germline V gene data show CDR1 as SGHTA and CDR2 as FQGNSA. V gave up 1 base and J gave up 4 bases, with 16 bases separating them. Full variable domain (missing parts from reference TRBV7-2 and TRBJ1-1): GAGVSQSPSNKVTEKGKDVELRCDPISGHTALYWYRQSLGQGLEFLIYFQGNSAPDKSGLPSDRFSAERTGGSVSTLTIQRTQQEDSAVYLCASSLEVGYRVTEAFFGQGTRLTVV.

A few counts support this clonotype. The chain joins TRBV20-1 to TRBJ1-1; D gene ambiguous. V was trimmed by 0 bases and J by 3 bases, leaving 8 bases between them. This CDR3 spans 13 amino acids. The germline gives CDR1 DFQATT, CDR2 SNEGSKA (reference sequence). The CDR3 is CSARDQAYTEAFF. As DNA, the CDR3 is TGCAGTGCTAGAGATCAGGCCTACACTGAAGCTTTCTTT.

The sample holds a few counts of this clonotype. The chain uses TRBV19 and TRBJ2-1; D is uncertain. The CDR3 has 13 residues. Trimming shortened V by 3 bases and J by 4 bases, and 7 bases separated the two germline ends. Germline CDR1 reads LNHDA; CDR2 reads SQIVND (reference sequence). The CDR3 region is CASSILGYNEQFF. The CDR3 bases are TGTGCCAGTAGTATCCTGGGTTACAATGAGCAGTTCTTC. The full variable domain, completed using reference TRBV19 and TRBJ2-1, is DGGITQSPKYLFRKEGQNVTLSCEQNLNHDAMYWYRQDPGQGLRLIYYSQIVNDFQKGDIAEGYSVSREKKESFPLTVTSAQKNPTAFYLCASSILGYNEQFFGPGTRLTVL.

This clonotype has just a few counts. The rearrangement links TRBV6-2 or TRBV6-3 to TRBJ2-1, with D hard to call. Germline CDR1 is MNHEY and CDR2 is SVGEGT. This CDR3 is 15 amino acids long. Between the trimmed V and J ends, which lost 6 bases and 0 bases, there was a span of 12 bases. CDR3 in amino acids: CASRDFRSSYNEQFF. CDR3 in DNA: TGTGCCAGCAGAGACTTTCGTAGCTCCTACAATGAGCAGTTCTTC.

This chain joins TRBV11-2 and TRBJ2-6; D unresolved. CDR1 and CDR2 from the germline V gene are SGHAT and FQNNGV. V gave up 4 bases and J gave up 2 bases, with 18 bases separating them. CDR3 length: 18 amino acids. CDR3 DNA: TGTGCCAGCAGCTCGTACAACTTGAGGAATACTGGGGCCAACGTCCTGACTTTC. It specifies CASSSYNLRNTGANVLTF.